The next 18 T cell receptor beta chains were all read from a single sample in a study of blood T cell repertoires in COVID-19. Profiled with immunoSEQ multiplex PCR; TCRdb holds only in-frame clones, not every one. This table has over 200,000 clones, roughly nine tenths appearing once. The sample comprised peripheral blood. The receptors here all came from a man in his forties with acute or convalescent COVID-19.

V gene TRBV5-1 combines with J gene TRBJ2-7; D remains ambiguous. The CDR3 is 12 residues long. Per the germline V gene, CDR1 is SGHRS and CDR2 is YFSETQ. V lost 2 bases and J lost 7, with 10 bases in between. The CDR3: CASSFRPEEQYF. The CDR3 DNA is TGCGCCAGCAGCTTTCGACCGGAGGAGCAGTACTTC. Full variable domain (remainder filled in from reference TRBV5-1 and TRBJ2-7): KAGVTQTPRYLIKTRGQQVTLSCSPISGHRSVSWYQQTPGQGLQFLFEYFSETQRNKGNFPGRFSGRQFSNSRSEMNVSTLELGDSALYLCASSFRPEEQYFGPGTRLTVT.

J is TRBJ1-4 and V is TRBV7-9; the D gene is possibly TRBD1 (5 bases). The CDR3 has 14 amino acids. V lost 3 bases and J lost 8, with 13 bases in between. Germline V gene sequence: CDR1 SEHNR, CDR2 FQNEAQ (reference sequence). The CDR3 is CASSFLGGREKLFF. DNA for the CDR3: TGTGCCAGCAGCTTTTTGGGGGGACGGGAAAAACTGTTTTTT.

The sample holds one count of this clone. In DNA, the CDR3 is TGTGCCAGCAGTTACCCCAGGGACGAGCAGTACTTC. It is translated as CASSYPRDEQYF. The J gene is TRBJ2-7, the V gene TRBV6-2 or TRBV6-3; D is possibly TRBD1 (5 bases). Between the trimmed V and J ends, which lost 2 bases and 5 bases, there was a span of 7 bases. CDR1 MNHEY and CDR2 SVGEGT come from the germline V gene. The CDR3 extends over 12 amino acids.

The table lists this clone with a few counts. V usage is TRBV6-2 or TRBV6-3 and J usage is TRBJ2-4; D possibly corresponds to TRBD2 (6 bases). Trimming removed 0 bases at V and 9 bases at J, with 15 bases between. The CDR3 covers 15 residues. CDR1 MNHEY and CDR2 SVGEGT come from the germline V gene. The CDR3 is CASSYSGTPSSIQYF. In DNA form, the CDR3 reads TGTGCCAGCAGTTACTCAGGGACTCCCTCGAGCATTCAGTACTTC.

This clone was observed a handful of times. This chain's CDR3 is CASSLVEAANQPQHF. In DNA form, the CDR3 reads TGTGCCAGCAGCTTAGTGGAGGCTGCTAATCAGCCCCAGCATTTT. The genes are TRBV7-2 and TRBJ1-5; no definite D call. CDR1 SGHTA and CDR2 FQGNSA come from the germline V gene. The CDR3 has 15 residues. V lost 1 base, J lost 4 bases, and 11 bases lay in between. Drawing the rest from reference TRBV7-2 and TRBJ1-5, the complete variable domain is GAGVSQSPSNKVTEKGKDVELRCDPISGHTALYWYRQSLGQGLEFLIYFQGNSAPDKSGLPSDRFSAERTGGSVSTLTIQRTQQEDSAVYLCASSLVEAANQPQHFGDGTRLSIL.

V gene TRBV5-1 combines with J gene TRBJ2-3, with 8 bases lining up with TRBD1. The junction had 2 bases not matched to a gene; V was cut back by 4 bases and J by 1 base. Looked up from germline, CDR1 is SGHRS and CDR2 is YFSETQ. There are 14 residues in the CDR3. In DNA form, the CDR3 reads TGCGCCAGCAGCATGGGACAGGGCACAGATACGCAGTATTTT. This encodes CASSMGQGTDTQYF.

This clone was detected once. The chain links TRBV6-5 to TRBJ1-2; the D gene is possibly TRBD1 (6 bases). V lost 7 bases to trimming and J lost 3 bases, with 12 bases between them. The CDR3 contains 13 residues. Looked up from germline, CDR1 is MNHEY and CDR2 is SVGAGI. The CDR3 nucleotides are TGTGCCAGCACGCCGACAGGTTACTATGGCTACACCTTC. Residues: CASTPTGYYGYTF.

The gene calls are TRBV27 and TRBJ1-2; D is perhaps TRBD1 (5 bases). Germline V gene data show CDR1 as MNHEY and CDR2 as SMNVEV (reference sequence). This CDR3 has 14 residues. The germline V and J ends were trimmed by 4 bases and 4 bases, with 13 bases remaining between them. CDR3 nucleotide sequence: TGTGCCAGCAGTTCTCGGGGGAGGGGCTATGGCTACACCTTC. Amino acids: CASSSRGRGYGYTF.

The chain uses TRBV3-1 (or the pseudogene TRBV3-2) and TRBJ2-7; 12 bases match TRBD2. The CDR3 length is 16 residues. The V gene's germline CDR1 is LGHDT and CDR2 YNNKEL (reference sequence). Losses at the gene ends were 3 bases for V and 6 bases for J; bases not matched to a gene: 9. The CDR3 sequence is CASSHERLAGVGEQYF. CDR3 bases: TGTGCCAGCAGCCACGAACGACTAGCGGGAGTTGGCGAGCAGTACTTC.

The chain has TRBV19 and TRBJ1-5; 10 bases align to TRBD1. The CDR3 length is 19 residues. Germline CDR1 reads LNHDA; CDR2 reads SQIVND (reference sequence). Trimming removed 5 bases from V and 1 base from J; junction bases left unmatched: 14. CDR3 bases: TGTGCCAGTAGTTTCATGACAGGGGGCGGCCCTTCCAGCAATCAGCCCCAGCATTTT. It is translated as CASSFMTGGGPSSNQPQHF.

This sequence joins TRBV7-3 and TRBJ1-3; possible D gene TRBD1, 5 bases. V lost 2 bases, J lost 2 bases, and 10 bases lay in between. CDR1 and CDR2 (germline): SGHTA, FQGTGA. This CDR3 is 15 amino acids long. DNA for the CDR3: TGTGCCAGCAGCTTAGGGGCAGGGACTGGAAACACCATATATTTT. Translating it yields CASSLGAGTGNTIYF.

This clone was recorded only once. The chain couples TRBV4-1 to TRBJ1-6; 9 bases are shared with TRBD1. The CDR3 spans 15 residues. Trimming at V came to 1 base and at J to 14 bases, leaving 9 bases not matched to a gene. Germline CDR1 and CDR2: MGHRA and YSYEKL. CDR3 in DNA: TGCGCCAGCAGCCAAGGGGGACAGGGTGGTCGTTCCCTCCACTTT. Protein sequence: CASSQGGQGGRSLHF.

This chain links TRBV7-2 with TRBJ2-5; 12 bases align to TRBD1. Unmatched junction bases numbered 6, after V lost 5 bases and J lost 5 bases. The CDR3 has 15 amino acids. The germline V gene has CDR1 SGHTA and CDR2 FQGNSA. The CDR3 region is CASSPGQGATETQYF. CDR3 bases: TGTGCCAGCAGCCCGGGACAGGGGGCGACGGAGACCCAGTACTTC.

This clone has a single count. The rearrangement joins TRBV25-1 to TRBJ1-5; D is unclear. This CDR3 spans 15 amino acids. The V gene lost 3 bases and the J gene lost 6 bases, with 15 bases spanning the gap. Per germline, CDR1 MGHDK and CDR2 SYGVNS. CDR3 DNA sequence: TGTGCCAGCAGTGAGGCGGGGAAGGAAGGTCAGCCCCAGCATTTT. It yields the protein CASSEAGKEGQPQHF. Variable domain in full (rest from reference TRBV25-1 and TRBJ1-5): EADIYQTPRYLVIGTGKKITLECSQTMGHDKMYWYQQDPGMELHLIHYSYGVNSTEKGDLSSESTVSRIRTEHFPLTLESARPSHTSQYLCASSEAGKEGQPQHFGDGTRLSIL.

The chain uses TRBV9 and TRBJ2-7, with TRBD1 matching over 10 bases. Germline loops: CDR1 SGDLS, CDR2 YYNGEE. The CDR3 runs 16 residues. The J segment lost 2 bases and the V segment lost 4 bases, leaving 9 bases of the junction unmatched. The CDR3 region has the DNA TGTGCCAGCAGCCCCCAAGGAGGGACAGGGGCCTACGAGCAGTACTTC. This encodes CASSPQGGTGAYEQYF.

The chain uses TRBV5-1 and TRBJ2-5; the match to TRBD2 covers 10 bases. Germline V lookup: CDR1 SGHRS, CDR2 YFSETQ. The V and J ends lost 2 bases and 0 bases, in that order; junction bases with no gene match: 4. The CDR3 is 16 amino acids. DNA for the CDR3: TGCGCCAGCAGCTTCTTCCTAGCGGGGGACCAAGAGACCCAGTACTTC. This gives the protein CASSFFLAGDQETQYF.

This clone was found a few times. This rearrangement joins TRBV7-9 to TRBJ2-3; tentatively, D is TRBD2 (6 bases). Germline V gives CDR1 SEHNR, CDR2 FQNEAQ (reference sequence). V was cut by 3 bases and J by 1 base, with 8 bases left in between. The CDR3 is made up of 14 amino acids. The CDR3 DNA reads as TGTGCCAGCAGCTTGAGCGGGCGCACAGATACGCAGTATTTT. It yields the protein CASSLSGRTDTQYF.

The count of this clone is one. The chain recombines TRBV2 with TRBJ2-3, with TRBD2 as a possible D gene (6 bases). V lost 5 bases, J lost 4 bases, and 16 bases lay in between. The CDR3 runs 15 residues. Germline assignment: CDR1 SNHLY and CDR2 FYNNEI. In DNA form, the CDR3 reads TGTGCCAGCAGTCCTGTCGGGTCGGGAGCAGATACGCAGTATTTT. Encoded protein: CASSPVGSGADTQYF.